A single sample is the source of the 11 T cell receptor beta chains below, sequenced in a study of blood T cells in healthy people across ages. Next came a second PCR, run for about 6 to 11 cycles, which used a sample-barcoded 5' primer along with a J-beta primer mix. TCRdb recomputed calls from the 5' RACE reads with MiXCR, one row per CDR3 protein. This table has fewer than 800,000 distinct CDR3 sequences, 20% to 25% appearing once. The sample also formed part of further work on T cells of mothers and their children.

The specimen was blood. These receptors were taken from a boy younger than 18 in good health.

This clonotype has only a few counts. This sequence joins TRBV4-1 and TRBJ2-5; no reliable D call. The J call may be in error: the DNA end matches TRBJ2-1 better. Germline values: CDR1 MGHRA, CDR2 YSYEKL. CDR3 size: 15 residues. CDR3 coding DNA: TGCGCCAGCAGCCAAGAGCCCAGTTTCGCAGGTGAGCAGTTCTTC. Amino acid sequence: CASSQEPSFAGEQFF.

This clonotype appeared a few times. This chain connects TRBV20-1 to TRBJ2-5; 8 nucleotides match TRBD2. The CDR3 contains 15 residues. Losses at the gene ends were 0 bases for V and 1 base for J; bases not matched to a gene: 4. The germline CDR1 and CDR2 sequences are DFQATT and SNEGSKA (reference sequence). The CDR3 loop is CSARDPGGGQETQYF. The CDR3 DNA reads TGCAGTGCTAGAGATCCGGGAGGGGGCCAAGAGACCCAGTACTTC.

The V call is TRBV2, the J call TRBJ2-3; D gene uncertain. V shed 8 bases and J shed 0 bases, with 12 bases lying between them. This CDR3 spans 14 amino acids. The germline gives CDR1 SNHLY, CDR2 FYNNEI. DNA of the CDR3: TGTGCCAGCTTAGCCGCTGCTAGCACAGATACGCAGTATTTT. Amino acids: CASLAAASTDTQYF.

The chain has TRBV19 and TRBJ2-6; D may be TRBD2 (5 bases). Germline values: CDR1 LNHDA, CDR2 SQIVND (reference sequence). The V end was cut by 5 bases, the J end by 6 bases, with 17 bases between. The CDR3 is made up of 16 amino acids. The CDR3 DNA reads TGTGCCAGTAGTGCGAGGGCCGCCCGTGAGGCCAACGTCCTGACTTTC. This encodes CASSARAAREANVLTF. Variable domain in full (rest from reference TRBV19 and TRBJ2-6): DGGITQSPKYLFRKEGQNVTLSCEQNLNHDAMYWYRQDPGQGLRLIYYSQIVNDFQKGDIAEGYSVSREKKESFPLTVTSAQKNPTAFYLCASSARAAREANVLTFGAGSRLTVL.

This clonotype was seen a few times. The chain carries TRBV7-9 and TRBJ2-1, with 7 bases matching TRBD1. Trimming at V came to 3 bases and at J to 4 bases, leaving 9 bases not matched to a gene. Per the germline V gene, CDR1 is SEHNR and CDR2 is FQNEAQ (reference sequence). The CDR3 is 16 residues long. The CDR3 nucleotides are TGTGCCAGCAGCTTCCTCGGCCCGGGACAGTACAATGAGCAGTTCTTC. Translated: CASSFLGPGQYNEQFF.

CDR3 amino acids: CASSLGGESFSTDTQYF. As DNA, the CDR3 is TGTGCCAGCAGTTTAGGGGGGGAATCCTTTAGCACAGATACGCAGTATTTT. V usage is TRBV12-3 or TRBV12-4 and J usage is TRBJ2-3; the D gene is possibly TRBD2 (6 bases). V lost 1 base and J 0 bases, leaving 14 bases between the germline ends. The CDR3 covers 17 residues.

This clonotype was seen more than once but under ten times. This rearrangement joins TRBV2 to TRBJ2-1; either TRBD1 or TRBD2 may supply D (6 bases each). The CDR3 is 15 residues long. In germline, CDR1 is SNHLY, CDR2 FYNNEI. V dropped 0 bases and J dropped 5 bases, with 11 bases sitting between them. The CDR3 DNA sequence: TGTGCCAGCAGTGAAGCGCTACGGGGGCACAATGAGCAGTTCTTC. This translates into CASSEALRGHNEQFF.

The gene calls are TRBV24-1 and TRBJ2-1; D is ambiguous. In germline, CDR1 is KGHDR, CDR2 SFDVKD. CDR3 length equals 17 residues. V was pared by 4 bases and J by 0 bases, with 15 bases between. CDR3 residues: CATSDPTSLSSYNEQFF. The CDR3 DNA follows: TGTGCCACCAGTGACCCCACATCCCTTAGCTCCTACAATGAGCAGTTCTTC.

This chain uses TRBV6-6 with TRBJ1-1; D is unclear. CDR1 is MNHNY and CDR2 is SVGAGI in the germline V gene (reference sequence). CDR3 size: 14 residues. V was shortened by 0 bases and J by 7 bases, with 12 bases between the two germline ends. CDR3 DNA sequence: TGTGCCAGCAGTTACTCCCGGGGTACGGATGAAGCTTTCTTT. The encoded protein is CASSYSRGTDEAFF.

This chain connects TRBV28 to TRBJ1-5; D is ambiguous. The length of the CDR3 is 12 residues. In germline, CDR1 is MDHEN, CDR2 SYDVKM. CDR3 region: CAVDTANQPQHF. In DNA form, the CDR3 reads TGTGCTGTTGACACGGCCAATCAGCCCCAGCATTTT.

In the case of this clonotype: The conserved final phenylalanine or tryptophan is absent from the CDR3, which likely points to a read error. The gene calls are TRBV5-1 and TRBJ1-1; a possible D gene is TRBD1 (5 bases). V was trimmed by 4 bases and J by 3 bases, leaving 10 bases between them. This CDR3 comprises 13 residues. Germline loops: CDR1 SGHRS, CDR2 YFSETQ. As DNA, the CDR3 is TGCGCCAGCAGCCACCCGGGGGACACTGAAGCTTTCCTT. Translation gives CASSHPGDTEAFL.